This T cell receptor (beta chain) was captured in a study of shared clonotypes between healthy human individuals. Overall study context: Each donor contributed plates that comprised three CD4 naive, three CD4 memory, two CD8 naive and one CD8 memory.

Study findings and constraints: Across subsets, estimated richness was generally greater for naive than for memory populations.

Germline V lookup: CDR1 MNHNS, CDR2 SASEGT. This CDR3 region has 13 residues. Trimming stripped 0 bases from V and 1 base from J, with 3 bases between. About this clone itself: What it binds is unknown.

Investigators spread the genomic DNA of each subset evenly over several immunoSEQ plates. Per sorted-subset replicate PCR, input was approximately 0.2 ug DNA, representing roughly 30,000 T cell genomes. TCRdb's copy holds only in-frame clones and misses some; the assay was immunoSEQ multiplex PCR. In the table there are under 2,500,000 clones, more than 90% of which are singletons. The source of this sequence is a man in his late teens or twenties in good health. The chain carries TRBV6-1 and TRBJ1-1; D not resolved. Material for sequencing was naive CD4+ T cells sorted from blood. The subset: CD45RA+ positively selected. The CDR3 sequence: CASSEAANTEAFF. CDR3 DNA sequence: TGTGCCAGCAGTGAAGCCGCGAACACTGAAGCTTTCTTT.